This T cell receptor beta chain was retrieved from a study of low-dose radiotherapy and immunotherapy resistance in tumors. About the research overall: A dose of 300 mg of oral aspirin was taken by patients daily for four cycles from cycle 1 day 1.

CDR3 size: 15 residues. V was shortened by 2 bases and J by 8 bases, with 16 bases between the two germline ends. Germline CDR1 KGHSH, CDR2 LQKENI. This clonotype has just one count. Gene-specific TRAV and TRBV primers were used for first-strand cDNA, covering alpha and beta chains. The authors ran 20 PCR cycles to amplify TCRs with a constant-region primer and V-primer adapter. Researchers amplified the isolated mRNA using in vitro transcription. TCRdb redid the calling of the reads with MiXCR, one entry per CDR3 protein. The profile shows roughly 38,000 distinct CDR3 sequences, 20% of them singletons. This sample's time point: after trial treatment. Treatment specified: LDRT plus nivolumab, ipilimumab, low-dose cyclophosphamide and aspirin (RACIN trial). Donors received nivolumab, ipilimumab, aspirin, low-dose cyclophosphamide and low-dose radiotherapy. Inclusion covered patients whose advanced solid tumors lacked tumor-infiltrating lymphocytes.

This clonotype was sampled from a female donor with ovarian cancer. The chain carries TRBV18 and TRBJ2-4, with TRBD2 as a possible D gene (5 bases). The sequencing here drew on PBMCs, taken after low-dose radiotherapy plus immunotherapy. The CDR3 is CASSPSRPPGYIQYF. The CDR3 region has the DNA TGTGCCAGCTCACCATCGAGGCCCCCGGGGTACATTCAGTACTTC.